The 4 T cell receptor beta chains in this list originate from one sample, sequenced in a study of esophageal squamous cell carcinoma under preoperative chemotherapy. TCRdb used MiXCR to reprocess the PCR reads, holding one entry per CDR3 protein. The sample records tens of thousands of distinct CDR3 sequences, roughly half being singletons. Indicated time point: before preoperative PTX-NDP chemotherapy. Sample collection occurred from a patient given preoperative chemotherapy. Receptor source: a human donor with esophageal squamous cell carcinoma. The donor label of this sample is uncertain.

Relative to its sample, this clonotype is medium-sized. This chain connects TRBV6-5 to TRBJ2-7, with TRBD1 identical over 10 bases. V lost 5 bases and J lost 2; bases outside the gene matches: 6. The CDR3 runs 15 residues. Germline-derived CDR1 and CDR2 are MNHEY and SVGAGI. The CDR3 region has the DNA TGTGCCAGCAGTCTGGGGACAGGGGTTACCTACGAGCAGTACTTC. Translation: CASSLGTGVTYEQYF.

There are many counts of this clonotype. This chain uses TRBV11-2 with TRBJ2-1; 8 bases are shared with TRBD1. The DNA end favors TRBJ2-7, so the J call may be wrong. The length of the CDR3 is 13 residues. Germline lookup yields CDR1 SGHAT and CDR2 FQNNGV. This CDR3 is CASSLDGTGEQYF. CDR3 sequence (DNA): TGTGCCAGCAGCTTAGACGGGACAGGTGAGCAGTACTTC.

The chain is built from TRBV28 and TRBJ2-1; 7 bases line up with TRBD2. The J call may be in error: the DNA end matches TRBJ2-7 better. CDR3 length equals 14 residues. The germline gives CDR1 MDHEN, CDR2 SYDVKM. The CDR3 nucleotides are TGTGCCAGCAGTTTGTATCGCCGGGGGGAGAGGCAGTACTTC. Protein sequence: CASSLYRRGERQYF.

In its sample, this clonotype is medium-sized. This sequence joins TRBV6-1 and TRBJ1-4; no reliable D call. From germline, CDR1 is MNHNS and CDR2 SASEGT. The V end was cut by 10 bases, the J end by 8 bases, with 17 bases between. The CDR3 has 13 amino acids. CDR3 loop: CATSGLAGEKLFF. CDR3 nucleotide sequence: TGTGCCACCTCAGGCCTGGCGGGGGAAAAACTGTTTTTT.